Listed below are T cell receptor beta chains from one sample, sequenced in a study of cytomegalovirus exposure and HLA in healthy donors. TCRdb's copy holds only in-frame clones and misses some; the assay was immunoSEQ multiplex PCR. The table lists about 140,000 clones, over 65% of them singletons. Input material: PBMCs. Every receptor here comes from a female donor in good health and CMV-seronegative. CDR3s include the opening cysteine and the closing phenylalanine or tryptophan.

cdr3_length,v_call,j_call,cdr3_aa
16,TRBV5-1,TRBJ2-3,CASSTGLFTSTDTQYF
15,TRBV18,TRBJ2-1,CASSPRQGTYNEQFF
13,TRBV7-9,TRBJ1-4,CASSPPAAPELFF
15,TRBV15,TRBJ1-4,CATSMDRGTNEKLFF
14,TRBV30,TRBJ2-7,CAWSYDRGRAEQYF
15,TRBV5-4,TRBJ1-4,CASRNQGVSNEKLFF
13,TRBV6-6,TRBJ1-4,CASSVRGGEKLFF
16,TRBV6-6,TRBJ1-5,CASSYSAQGSNQPQHF
15,TRBV7-9,TRBJ1-1,CASSLGTGLNTEAFF
13,TRBV2,TRBJ1-2,CASSGPGVDGYTF
15,TRBV25-1,TRBJ1-4,CASSDDRVLNEKLFF
14,TRBV28,TRBJ2-2,CASSPQGGGGELFF
15,TRBV4-2,TRBJ1-3,CASSQGNRVKDTIYF
22,TRBV4-1,TRBJ1-6,CASSQEFSFQSSDSSYNSPLHF
15,TRBV4-2,TRBJ2-4,CASSQDRQPLNIQYF
15,TRBV5-1,TRBJ2-5,CASSLRPGLQETQYF
14,TRBV28,TRBJ2-7,CASSLITRSNEQYF
11,TRBV18,TRBJ2-7,CASSPGREQYF
13,TRBV6-5,TRBJ1-1,CASTPRGNTEAFF
18,TRBV6-1,TRBJ2-1,CASTDRMGLAGGGNEQFF
16,TRBV5-4,TRBJ2-1,CASSATPGQAYNEQFF
15,TRBV5-4,TRBJ2-5,CASSVSGRGSETQYF
15,TRBV11-2,TRBJ2-1,CASSLDGRTGGEQFF
12,TRBV19,TRBJ2-3,CASSTGLDTQYF
14,TRBV7-9,TRBJ2-1,CASSLTDSYNEQFF
14,TRBV19,TRBJ1-1,CASIPRQGHTEAFF
15,TRBV5-4,TRBJ1-6,CASSTRTDYNSPLHF
14,TRBV6-4,TRBJ2-2,CASSVTRDAGELFF
15,TRBV9,TRBJ1-2,CASSVAPQGKGGYTF
15,TRBV5-4,TRBJ2-7,CASSLGTSGIYEQYF
13,TRBV30,TRBJ1-1,CACTGGYDTEAFF
14,TRBV2,TRBJ1-2,CASSETGAPRGYTF
16,TRBV27,TRBJ2-7,CASSFSSGTVHYEQYF
15,TRBV7-3,TRBJ2-1,CASSSSSGSYNEQFF